The 5 T cell receptor beta chains given below trace back to one sample, sequenced in a study of cytomegalovirus exposure and HLA in healthy donors. Use of 60 Vbeta and 13 Jbeta primers characterized the PCR. Libraries were prepared by immunoSEQ multiplex PCR; TCRdb keeps only in-frame clonotypes and omits some of them. This table has about 160,000 clones, approximately 81% appearing once. Sequenced: PBMCs. The receptors derive from a boy younger than 10 in good health and CMV-seronegative.

This sequence joins TRBV7-9 and TRBJ2-7, with D possibly TRBD1 on 6 matching bases. CDR3 length equals 15 residues. Germline V gene sequence: CDR1 SEHNR, CDR2 FQNEAQ (reference sequence). V lost 2 bases to trimming and J lost 5 bases, with 16 bases between them. CDR3 residues: CASSLYSQGLDEQYF. Here the CDR3 DNA reads TGTGCCAGCAGCTTATATAGCCAGGGGTTGGACGAGCAGTACTTC.

This chain connects TRBV27 to TRBJ1-5; 8 positions agree with TRBD1. The CDR3 is 15 amino acids. The V and J ends lost 8 bases and 0 bases, in that order; junction bases with no gene match: 6. Germline lookup yields CDR1 MNHEY and CDR2 SMNVEV (reference sequence). The CDR3 DNA sequence: TGTGCCAGCGGACAGGGCTCGGCTAGCAATCAGCCCCAGCATTTT. Translating gives CASGQGSASNQPQHF.

The rearrangement links TRBV5-6 to TRBJ1-2; 7 bases fit TRBD1. CDR3 length: 14 amino acids. Germline lookup yields CDR1 SGHDT and CDR2 YYEEEE. Trimming took 4 bases from V and 4 from J; bases not matched to a gene: 7. CDR3 region: CASSRTGISYGYTF. Here the CDR3 DNA reads TGTGCCAGCAGCCGGACAGGAATCTCCTATGGCTACACCTTC.

This chain links TRBV30 with TRBJ1-2; the match to TRBD1 covers 12 bases. V was clipped by 3 bases and J by 3 bases; unmatched bases: 5. The CDR3 is 15 amino acids. CDR1 GTSNPN and CDR2 SVGIG come from the germline V gene (reference sequence). The CDR3 DNA reads TGTGCCTGGAGAGGAGGGGACAGGGGGCACTATGGCTACACCTTC. Protein sequence: CAWRGGDRGHYGYTF.

The chain uses TRBV4-2 and TRBJ1-1; D may be TRBD1 (6 bases). The CDR3 length is 15 residues. CDR1 is LGHNA, CDR2 YNFKEQ, per germline. V was cut by 1 base and J by 0 bases, with 9 bases left in between. For the CDR3, the DNA is TGTGCCAGCAGCCAAGTGGACAGATTGAACACTGAAGCTTTCTTT. It yields the protein CASSQVDRLNTEAFF.